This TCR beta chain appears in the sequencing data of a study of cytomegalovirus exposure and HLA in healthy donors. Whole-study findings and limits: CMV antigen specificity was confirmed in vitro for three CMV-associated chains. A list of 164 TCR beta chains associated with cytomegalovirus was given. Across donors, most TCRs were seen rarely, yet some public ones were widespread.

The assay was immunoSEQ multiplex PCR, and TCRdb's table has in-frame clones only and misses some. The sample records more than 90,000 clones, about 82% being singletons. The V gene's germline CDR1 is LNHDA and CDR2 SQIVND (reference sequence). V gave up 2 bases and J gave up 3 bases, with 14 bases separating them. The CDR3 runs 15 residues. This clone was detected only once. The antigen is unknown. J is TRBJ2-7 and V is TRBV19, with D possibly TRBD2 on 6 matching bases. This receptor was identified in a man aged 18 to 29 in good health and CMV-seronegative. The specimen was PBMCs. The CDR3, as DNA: TGTGCCAGTAGTATAATGTGGGAGGACCTCTACGAGCAGTACTTC. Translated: CASSIMWEDLYEQYF. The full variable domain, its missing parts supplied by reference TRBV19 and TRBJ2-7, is DGGITQSPKYLFRKEGQNVTLSCEQNLNHDAMYWYRQDPGQGLRLIYYSQIVNDFQKGDIAEGYSVSREKKESFPLTVTSAQKNPTAFYLCASSIMWEDLYEQYFGPGTRLTVT.